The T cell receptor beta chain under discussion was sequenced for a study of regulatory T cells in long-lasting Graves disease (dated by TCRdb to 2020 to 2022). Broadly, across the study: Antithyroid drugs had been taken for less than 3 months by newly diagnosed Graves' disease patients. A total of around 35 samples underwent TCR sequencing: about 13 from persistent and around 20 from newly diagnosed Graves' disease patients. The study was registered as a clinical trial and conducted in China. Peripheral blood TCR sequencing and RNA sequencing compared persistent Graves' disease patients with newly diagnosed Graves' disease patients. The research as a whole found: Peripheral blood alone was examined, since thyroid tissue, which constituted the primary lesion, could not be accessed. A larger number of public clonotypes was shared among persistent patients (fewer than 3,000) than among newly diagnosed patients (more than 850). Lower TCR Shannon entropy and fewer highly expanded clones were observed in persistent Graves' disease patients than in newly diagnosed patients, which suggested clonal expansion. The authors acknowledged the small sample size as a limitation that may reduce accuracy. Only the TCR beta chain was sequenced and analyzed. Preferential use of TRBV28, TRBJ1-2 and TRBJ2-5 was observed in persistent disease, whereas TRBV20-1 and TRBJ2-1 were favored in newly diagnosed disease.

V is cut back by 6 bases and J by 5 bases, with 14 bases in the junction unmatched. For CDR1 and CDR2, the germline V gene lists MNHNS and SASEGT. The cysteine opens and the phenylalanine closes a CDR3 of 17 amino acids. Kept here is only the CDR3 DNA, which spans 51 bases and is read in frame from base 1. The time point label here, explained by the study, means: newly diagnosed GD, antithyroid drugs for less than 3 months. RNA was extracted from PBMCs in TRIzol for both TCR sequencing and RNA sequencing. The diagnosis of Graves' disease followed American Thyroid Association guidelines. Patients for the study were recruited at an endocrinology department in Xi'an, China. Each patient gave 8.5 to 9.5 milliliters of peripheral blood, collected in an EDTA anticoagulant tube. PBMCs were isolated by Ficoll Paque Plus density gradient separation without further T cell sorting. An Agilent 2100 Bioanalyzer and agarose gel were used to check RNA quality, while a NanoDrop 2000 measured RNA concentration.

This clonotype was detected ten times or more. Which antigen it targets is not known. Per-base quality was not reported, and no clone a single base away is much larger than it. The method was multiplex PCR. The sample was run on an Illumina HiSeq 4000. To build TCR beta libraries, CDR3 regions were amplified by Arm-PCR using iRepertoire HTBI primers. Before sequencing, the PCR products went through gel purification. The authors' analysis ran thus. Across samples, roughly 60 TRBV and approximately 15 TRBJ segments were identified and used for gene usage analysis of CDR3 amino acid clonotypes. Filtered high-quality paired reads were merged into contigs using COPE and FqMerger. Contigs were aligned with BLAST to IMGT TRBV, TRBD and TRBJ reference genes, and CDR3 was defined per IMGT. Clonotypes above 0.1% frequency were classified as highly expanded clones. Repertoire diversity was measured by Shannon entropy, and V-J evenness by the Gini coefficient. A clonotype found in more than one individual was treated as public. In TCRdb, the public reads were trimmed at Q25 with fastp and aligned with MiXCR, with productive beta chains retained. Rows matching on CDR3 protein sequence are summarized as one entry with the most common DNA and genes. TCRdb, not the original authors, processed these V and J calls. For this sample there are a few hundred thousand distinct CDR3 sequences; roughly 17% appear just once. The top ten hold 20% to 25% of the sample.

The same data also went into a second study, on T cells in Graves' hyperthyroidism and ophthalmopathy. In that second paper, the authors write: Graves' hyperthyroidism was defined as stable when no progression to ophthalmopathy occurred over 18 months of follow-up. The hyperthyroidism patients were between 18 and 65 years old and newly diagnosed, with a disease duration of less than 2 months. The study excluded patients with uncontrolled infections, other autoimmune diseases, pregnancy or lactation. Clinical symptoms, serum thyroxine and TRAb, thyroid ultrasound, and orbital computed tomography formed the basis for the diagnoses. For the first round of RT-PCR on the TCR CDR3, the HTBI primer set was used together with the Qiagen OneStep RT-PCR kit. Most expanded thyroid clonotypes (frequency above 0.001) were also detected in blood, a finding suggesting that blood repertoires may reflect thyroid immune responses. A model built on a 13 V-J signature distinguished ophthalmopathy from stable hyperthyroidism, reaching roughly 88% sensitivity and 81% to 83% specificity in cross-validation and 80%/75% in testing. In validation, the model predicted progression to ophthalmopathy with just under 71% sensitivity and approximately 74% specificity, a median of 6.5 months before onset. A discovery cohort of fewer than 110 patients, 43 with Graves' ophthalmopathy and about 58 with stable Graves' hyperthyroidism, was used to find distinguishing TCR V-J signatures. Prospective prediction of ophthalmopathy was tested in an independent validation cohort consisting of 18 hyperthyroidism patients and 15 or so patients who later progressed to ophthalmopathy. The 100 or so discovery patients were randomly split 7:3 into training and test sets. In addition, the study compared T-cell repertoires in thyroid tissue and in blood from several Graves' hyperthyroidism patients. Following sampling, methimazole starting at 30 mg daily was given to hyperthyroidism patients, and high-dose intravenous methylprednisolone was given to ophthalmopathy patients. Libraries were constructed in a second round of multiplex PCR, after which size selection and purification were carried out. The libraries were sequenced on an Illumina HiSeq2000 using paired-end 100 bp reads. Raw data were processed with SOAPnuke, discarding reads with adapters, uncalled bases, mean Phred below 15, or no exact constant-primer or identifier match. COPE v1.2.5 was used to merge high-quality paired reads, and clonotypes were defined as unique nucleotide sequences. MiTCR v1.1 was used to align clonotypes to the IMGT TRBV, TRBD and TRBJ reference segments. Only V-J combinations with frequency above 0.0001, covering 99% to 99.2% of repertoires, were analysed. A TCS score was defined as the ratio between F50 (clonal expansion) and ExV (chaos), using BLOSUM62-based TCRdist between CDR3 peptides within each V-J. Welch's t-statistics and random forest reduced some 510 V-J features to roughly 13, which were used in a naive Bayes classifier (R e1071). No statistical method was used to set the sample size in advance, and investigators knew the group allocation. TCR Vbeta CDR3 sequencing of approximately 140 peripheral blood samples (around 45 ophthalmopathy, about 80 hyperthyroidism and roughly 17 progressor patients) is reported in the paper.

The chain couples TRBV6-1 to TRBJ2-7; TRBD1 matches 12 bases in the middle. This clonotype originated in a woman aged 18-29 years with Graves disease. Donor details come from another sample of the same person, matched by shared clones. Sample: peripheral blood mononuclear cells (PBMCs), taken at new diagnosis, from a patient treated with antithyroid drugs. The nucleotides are TGTGCCAGCAGCCCGACACTGGGACAGGGGGCCATGAACGAGCAGTACTTC. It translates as CASSPTLGQGAMNEQYF.